A single sample gave rise to the 29 T cell receptor beta chains below, sequenced in a study of cytomegalovirus exposure and HLA in healthy donors. The PCR employed 60 Vbeta primers together with 13 Jbeta primers. Only in-frame clones appear in the TCRdb table, and some are missing; sequencing was by immunoSEQ multiplex PCR. The table lists around 180,000 clones, around 80% of them singletons. Sequencing was carried out using PBMCs. These receptors were collected from a man aged 40-50 years in good health and CMV-seronegative.

As concerns this clone: Additional DNA sequences in this sample encode the identical CDR3. The chain recombines TRBV25-1 with TRBJ2-1; TRBD2 aligns across 8 bases. Unmatched junction bases numbered 13, after V lost 8 bases and J lost 16 bases. The germline CDR1 and CDR2 sequences are MGHDK and SYGVNS. The CDR3 is made up of 12 amino acids. The CDR3: CASGRSGGRHFF. For the CDR3, the DNA is TGTGCCAGCGGACGAAGCGGGGGACGACATTTCTTC.

The chain links TRBV27 to TRBJ2-2; 7 nucleotides align to TRBD2. The germline CDR1 and CDR2 sequences are MNHEY and SMNVEV (reference sequence). The CDR3 runs 16 residues. With V trimmed by 2 bases and J by 5 bases, 8 bases remained unmatched. The CDR3 nucleotides are TGTGCCAGCAGTTTAAGGGCGGGAGTGAGTACCGGGGAGCTGTTTTTT. Translating gives CASSLRAGVSTGELFF.

The chain links TRBV7-2 to TRBJ1-3; D may be TRBD1 (6 bases). The V end lost 3 bases, the J end lost 0 bases, and 15 bases lay between the germline ends. This CDR3 has 17 residues. Germline assignment: CDR1 SGHTA and CDR2 FQGNSA. The CDR3 here is CASSFWPTGTSGNTIYF. The DNA of the CDR3 is TGTGCCAGCAGCTTCTGGCCGACAGGTACCTCTGGAAACACCATATATTTT.

The chain uses TRBV9 and TRBJ2-5; possible D gene TRBD1, 5 bases. The CDR3 is made up of 13 amino acids. V was clipped by 0 bases and J by 4 bases, with 7 bases between them. Germline V CDR1 and CDR2: SGDLS, YYNGEE. The CDR3 region has the DNA TGTGCCAGCAGCGTAGGTCAGGGAGAGACCCAGTACTTC. This codes for CASSVGQGETQYF.

The V call is TRBV27, the J call TRBJ1-5; D is uncertain. Trimming removed 1 base at V and 0 bases at J, with 13 bases between. Looked up from germline, CDR1 is MNHEY and CDR2 is SMNVEV (reference sequence). This CDR3 spans 17 amino acids. CDR3: CASSLYPGIDSNQPQHF. CDR3 sequence (DNA): TGTGCCAGCAGTTTATACCCAGGTATTGATAGCAATCAGCCCCAGCATTTT.

CDR3 region: CASSSRETQYF. CDR3 DNA sequence: TGTGCCAGCAGCTCCCGGGAGACCCAGTACTTC. The chain is built from TRBV5-6 and TRBJ2-5; D ambiguous. The CDR3 length is 11 residues. Trimming removed 3 bases at V and 5 bases at J, with 5 bases between. From germline, CDR1 is SGHDT and CDR2 YYEEEE.

The chain links TRBV7-9 to TRBJ1-2, with D perhaps TRBD1 (5 bases). This CDR3 has 13 amino acids. Germline CDR1 is SEHNR and CDR2 is FQNEAQ (reference sequence). V lost 5 bases to trimming and J lost 6 bases, with 13 bases between them. The CDR3 reads CASSPTLGHGYTF. CDR3 DNA: TGTGCCAGCAGCCCAACCCTGGGGCATGGCTACACCTTC.

This rearrangement joins TRBV7-9 to TRBJ2-3; TRBD1 aligns across 7 bases. This CDR3 contains 16 residues. V shed 5 bases, J shed 5 bases, and the junction held 13 bases outside the gene matches. Germline V gene sequence: CDR1 SEHNR, CDR2 FQNEAQ (reference sequence). In DNA, the CDR3 is TGTGCCAGCAGCCCAAGGCACAGGGGCCTAGGAGATACGCAGTATTTT. This sequence encodes CASSPRHRGLGDTQYF.

This chain joins TRBV6-1 and TRBJ2-3; D not resolved. Trimming stripped 7 bases from V and 6 bases from J, with 8 bases between. Germline assignment: CDR1 MNHNS and CDR2 SASEGT. This CDR3 is built from 11 residues. The CDR3 nucleotides are TGTGCCAGCATCTTATTGGATACGCAGTATTTT. It is translated as CASILLDTQYF.

The chain has TRBV7-9 and TRBJ2-5; the D gene is possibly TRBD1 (6 bases). V dropped 8 bases and J dropped 5 bases, with 15 bases sitting between them. There are 13 residues in the CDR3. Germline CDR1 SEHNR, CDR2 FQNEAQ (reference sequence). Here the CDR3 DNA reads TGTGCCAGCGAAACAGGGTTAAGGGAGACCCAGTACTTC. Translation gives CASETGLRETQYF.

This clone appeared a single time. The chain uses TRBV7-2 and TRBJ2-7, with 10 positions matching TRBD2. J gave up 6 bases and V 5 bases, and 4 bases lay outside the gene matches. This CDR3 is built from 13 residues. Germline loops: CDR1 SGHTA, CDR2 FQGNSA. CDR3 protein: CASSEAGGREQYF. The DNA for the CDR3 is TGTGCCAGCAGCGAAGCGGGGGGGCGCGAGCAGTACTTC.

The chain employs TRBV7-9 and TRBJ1-1; D unresolved. The V and J ends lost 2 bases and 5 bases respectively, with 12 bases between them. Germline V gene sequence: CDR1 SEHNR, CDR2 FQNEAQ (reference sequence). The CDR3 consists of 14 residues. The CDR3 DNA reads as TGTGCCAGCAGCTTAAACTGGGCGGGGACTGAAGCTTTCTTT. Protein product: CASSLNWAGTEAFF.

This clone was detected a few times. The chain couples TRBV27 to TRBJ1-5; D is unclear. This CDR3 contains 13 residues. Germline V gives CDR1 MNHEY, CDR2 SMNVEV (reference sequence). V was cut by 6 bases and J by 2 bases, with 8 bases left in between. Here the CDR3 DNA reads TGTGCCAGCAGCTATCTGGGCAATCAGCCCCAGCATTTT. Its protein product is CASSYLGNQPQHF.

This rearrangement joins TRBV9 to TRBJ2-1, with D maybe TRBD2 (6 bases). Trimming took 0 bases from V and 9 from J, leaving 7 bases between them. CDR1 and CDR2 (germline): SGDLS, YYNGEE. The CDR3 is made up of 12 amino acids. The CDR3 loop is CASSVGRGEQFF. Written as DNA, the CDR3 is TGTGCCAGCAGCGTAGGGAGGGGTGAGCAGTTCTTC.

The V call is TRBV27, the J call TRBJ1-1, with unresolved D. Germline V CDR1 and CDR2: MNHEY, SMNVEV (reference sequence). The CDR3 is 13 residues long. V lost 3 bases and J 1 base, leaving 6 bases between the germline ends. The CDR3 DNA is TGTGCCAGCAGTTTGAGGCAGAACACTGAAGCTTTCTTT. Translating it yields CASSLRQNTEAFF.

This rearrangement joins TRBV6-6 to TRBJ2-7; D remains unclear. The CDR3 extends over 15 amino acids. V shed 4 bases and J shed 3 bases, with 16 bases lying between them. CDR1 is MNHNY, CDR2 SVGAGI, per germline (reference sequence). CDR3 bases: TGTGCCAGCAGTTCCATCGACAAGAGAGTCTACGAGCAGTACTTC. Its translation: CASSSIDKRVYEQYF.

The count of this clone is one. V and J are TRBV27 and TRBJ2-5; 8 nucleotides match TRBD2. The V and J ends lost 5 bases and 3 bases, in that order; junction bases with no gene match: 17. The CDR3 extends over 18 amino acids. Germline V gene sequence: CDR1 MNHEY, CDR2 SMNVEV (reference sequence). For the CDR3, the DNA is TGTGCCAGCAGTCCCCTACGGTTTCCGCGGGAGGAAGAAGAGACCCAGTACTTC. This encodes CASSPLRFPREEEETQYF.

This chain uses TRBV7-2 with TRBJ1-1; D gene ambiguous. The CDR3 has 13 amino acids. Looked up from germline, CDR1 is SGHTA and CDR2 is FQGNSA. V lost 2 bases, J lost 8 bases, and 12 bases lay in between. The CDR3 loop reads CASSLLREAEAFF. CDR3 coding DNA: TGTGCCAGCAGCTTATTGAGGGAAGCGGAAGCTTTCTTT.

A few counts support this clone. V usage is TRBV27 and J usage is TRBJ2-2, with D perhaps matching TRBD1 (5 bases). This CDR3 comprises 14 residues. The germline gives CDR1 MNHEY, CDR2 SMNVEV (reference sequence). Trimming left V 2 bases short and J 3 bases short, with 7 bases between. CDR3 in amino acids: CASSLRGHTGELFF. CDR3 bases: TGTGCCAGCAGTTTAAGGGGCCACACCGGGGAGCTGTTTTTT.

The chain uses TRBV4-3 and TRBJ1-3; D is perhaps TRBD1 (6 bases). Trimming cost V 0 bases and J 2 bases, with 23 bases left between them. The CDR3 consists of 20 residues. The germline CDR1 and CDR2 sequences are LGHNA and YSLEER. The CDR3 DNA is TGCGCCAGCAGCCAAGATTATTGGGCAGGGGCAAATATCCCTGGAAACACCATATATTTT. It yields the protein CASSQDYWAGANIPGNTIYF.

V gene TRBV18 combines with J gene TRBJ1-5, with no clear D. V was pared by 3 bases and J by 0 bases, with 12 bases between. Germline V CDR1 and CDR2: KGHSH, LQKENI. The CDR3 has 16 residues. The CDR3 reads CASSPNERGSNQPQHF. The CDR3 DNA is TGTGCCAGCTCACCTAACGAGCGGGGTAGCAATCAGCCCCAGCATTTT. Drawing the rest from reference TRBV18 and TRBJ1-5, the complete variable domain is NAGVMQNPRHLVRRRGQEARLRCSPMKGHSHVYWYRQLPEEGLKFMVYLQKENIIDESGMPKERFSAEFPKEGPSILRIQQVVRGDSAAYFCASSPNERGSNQPQHFGDGTRLSIL.

In its sample, this clone was seen once. The V gene is TRBV29-1, the J gene TRBJ2-1, with TRBD2 identical over 12 bases. This CDR3 is built from 17 residues. Germline lookup yields CDR1 SQVTM and CDR2 ANQGSEA. V lost 4 bases, J lost 6 bases, and 13 bases stayed unmatched. The CDR3: CSVVPNPLAGGVNEQFF. In nucleotides, the CDR3 is TGCAGCGTTGTCCCTAACCCACTAGCGGGAGGTGTCAATGAGCAGTTCTTC.

The CDR3 region is CASSPPSGLVMREQFF. In DNA form, the CDR3 reads TGTGCCAGCTCACCACCTAGCGGGCTCGTAATGCGAGAGCAGTTCTTC. The V call is TRBV18, the J call TRBJ2-1, with TRBD2 matching over 7 bases. Trimming cost V 0 bases and J 10 bases; bases outside gene matches: 12. The CDR3 loop spans 16 amino acids. Germline CDR1 and CDR2: KGHSH and LQKENI. The whole variable domain, remainder taken from reference TRBV18 and TRBJ2-1, is NAGVMQNPRHLVRRRGQEARLRCSPMKGHSHVYWYRQLPEEGLKFMVYLQKENIIDESGMPKERFSAEFPKEGPSILRIQQVVRGDSAAYFCASSPPSGLVMREQFFGPGTRLTVL.

The V call is TRBV5-1, the J call TRBJ2-1, with 8 bases that match TRBD2. CDR3 length: 15 amino acids. Germline V gene data show CDR1 as SGHRS and CDR2 as YFSETQ. V was clipped by 3 bases and J by 4 bases; unmatched bases: 6. CDR3 DNA: TGCGCCAGCAGCTCAGGCGGCGGGGGGTACAATGAGCAGTTCTTC. Translation: CASSSGGGGYNEQFF.

The V gene is TRBV19, the J gene TRBJ1-2; TRBD1 is a possible D gene (5 bases). The CDR3 extends over 15 amino acids. Germline V gene data show CDR1 as LNHDA and CDR2 as SQIVND (reference sequence). Trimming cost V 7 bases and J 2 bases, with 17 bases left between them. CDR3: CASTGSSFANYGYTF. CDR3 sequence (DNA): TGTGCCAGTACAGGGTCTTCTTTCGCAAACTATGGCTACACCTTC.

V and J are TRBV27 and TRBJ2-3; 9 bases are shared with TRBD2. The V and J ends lost 6 bases and 6 bases, in that order; junction bases with no gene match: 7. Germline CDR1 reads MNHEY; CDR2 reads SMNVEV (reference sequence). CDR3 size: 14 residues. The CDR3 is CASSPGLAGDTQYF. In nucleotides, the CDR3 is TGTGCCAGCAGCCCGGGACTAGCCGGGGATACGCAGTATTTT.

The V call is TRBV5-1, the J call TRBJ2-5, with D perhaps TRBD1 (7 bases). The germline V gene encodes CDR1 SGHRS and CDR2 YFSETQ. The germline V and J ends were trimmed by 7 bases and 0 bases, with 13 bases remaining between them. The CDR3 is made up of 14 amino acids. The CDR3 nucleotides are TGCGCCAGCGCGGGACAGCTCCACCAAGAGACCCAGTACTTC. Its protein product is CASAGQLHQETQYF.

A few counts support this clone. CDR3 coding DNA: TGTGCCAGTAGTATACCGCAGGGGGCGGTTCAGCCCCAGCATTTT. Translation gives CASSIPQGAVQPQHF. This rearrangement joins TRBV19 to TRBJ1-5; TRBD1 aligns across 8 bases. With 2 bases clipped from V and 6 bases from J, the junction kept 6 bases outside the gene matches. Germline CDR1 reads LNHDA; CDR2 reads SQIVND (reference sequence). The CDR3 has 15 residues.

The chain is built from TRBV7-9 and TRBJ1-1; D not resolved. The CDR3 runs 11 residues. Trimming removed 1 base at V and 10 bases at J, with 7 bases between. The germline V gene has CDR1 SEHNR and CDR2 FQNEAQ (reference sequence). The CDR3 DNA follows: TGTGCCAGCAGCTTAGACATGTCAGCTTTCTTT. As protein: CASSLDMSAFF.